This T cell receptor beta chain was found in a study of shared clonotypes between healthy human individuals (dated by TCRdb to about 2020). Regarding the study in general: Three men and two women, aged 18 to 49 years, made up the cohort. For each donor, CD4 naive and CD4 memory were each given three plates, CD8 naive was given two plates, and CD8 memory was given one plate. To estimate repertoire size and how much clonotype sharing occurs between individuals, the study deeply sequenced the blood TCR repertoires of about five healthy adults. Different laboratories and diverse techniques were used to prepare libraries and sequence TCR repertoires, to increase sequencing depth and limit assay-specific biases. Per donor, leukapheresis produced somewhere between about 0.94 and 9.5 billion PBMCs. General study outcomes and caveats: Sampling was restricted to blood, and TCR repertoires in tissues likely differ from the TCR repertoires found in blood. Roughly 5% of naive CD4, 3% to 4% of naive CD8, 2.3% of memory CD4, and about 0.4% of memory CD8 clonotypes were shared across a handful of donors. Based on pairwise subsampling, the degree of clonotype sharing among donors was expected to be affected by sequencing depth. Rarefaction of sorted-subset datasets indicated incomplete sequencing despite the large sequencing depth. Compared with non-shared clonotypes, the clonotypes found in all four sorted-subset donors had higher generation probabilities. Naive subsets generally had larger estimated clonotype richness than memory subsets. Because the study included only a small number of donors, the genetic and exposure-history diversity represented was limited.

Trimming at the junction amounts to 5 bases on V and 0 bases on J, and the germline ends lie 11 bases apart. The CDR3, cysteine through phenylalanine, is 15 amino acids long. This entry keeps only the CDR3 DNA: 45 bases, framed from base 1. The germline V gene gives CDR1 as SGHVS and CDR2 as FQNEAQ. Healthy HIV-negative adults with no recently reported acute infections or vaccinations were included as donors. Every donor was a Caucasian adult living in Nashville, Tennessee, USA. Magnetic negative selection was used to enrich CD4+ T cells, after which naive cells were positively selected on CD45RA and the negative fraction became the memory subset. After blood collection by leukapheresis, PBMCs were isolated using Ficoll-Histopaque density gradient centrifugation and then cryopreserved in the vapor phase of liquid nitrogen. Analytical flow cytometry was used to check the purity and quantity of every magnetically sorted T cell population. Each sorted fraction had its genomic DNA isolated and then quantified by UV absorbance on a Nanodrop 2000c.

Remarks on this clone: Its cognate antigen has yet to be identified. It has no much larger one-base neighbor in the sample; base qualities were not kept.

TCR CDR3 regions were amplified from genomic DNA by multiplex PCR using the deep immunoSEQ assay. Extracted genomic DNA from each cell subset was spread evenly across all wells of several immunoSEQ 96-well plates, with each plate serving as a replicate. For sorted subsets, each replicate PCR was loaded with 200 to 250 ng genomic DNA, equivalent to 30,000 to 35,000 T cell genomes. Purified libraries were measured with a Qubit 3.0 fluorometer, size-checked on a Bioanalyzer 2100, and measured again with the KAPA Library Quantification kit. Every immunoSEQ 96-well plate was sequenced on a separate single-read 150-cycle Illumina NextSeq 550 flow cell. Concerning the study's data processing: The immunoSEQ output contained only junctional sequences without quality scores, so filtering could not match that applied to full-length reads. To assign V/J genes and CDR3, sequences were annotated using PyIR, a Python wrapper for IgBLAST v1.9, with IMGT germline references. Reads with weak V/J assignments (E-value above 1e-6), missing CDR3, stop codons, out-of-frame junctions, or ambiguous translated residues were removed. A V3J clonotype was defined by an identical inferred V gene, J gene, and CDR3 amino acid sequence. The percentage overlap between two repertoires was calculated by dividing the number of shared unique clonotypes by the size of the smaller repertoire. Richness of each repertoire was evaluated using RTK rarefaction, the Chao1 estimator, and Recon v2.1 estimates of unobserved clonotypes. OLGA was used to compute generation probabilities for all TCRbeta clonotypes that the gDNA method yielded from several donors. TCRdb holds this immuneACCESS table with in-frame rearrangements only. Some clones are missing; in checked studies, unresolved V genes explain under half, and the rest has no known cause. Clone size and V and J calls were adopted from that table, with D and trimming inferred from the DNA. This sample has over a million clones in its table, and more than 75% of those were observed once. The ten largest clones capture approximately 0.56% of the sample.

The rearrangement combines TRBV7-8 with TRBJ2-1; a weak D assignment points to TRBD2 (6 bases agree). Sample: memory CD4+ T cells from PBMCs. Explained via the paper, the cell subset or site label denotes: CD45RA-negative fraction. The sequence was obtained from a man younger than 30 in good health. Some clones in this sample may be carry-over from other donors' samples. The sequenced DNA is TGTGCCAGCAGCACGGGGACTGCCTCCTACAATGAGCAGTTCTTC. It is translated as CASSTGTASYNEQFF. Supplemented by the reference TRBV7-8 and TRBJ2-1 proteins around the CDR3, the complete variable domain is GAGVSQSPRYKVAKRGQDVALRCDPISGHVSLFWYQQALGQGPEFLTYFQNEAQLDKSGLPSDRFFAERPEGSVSTLKIQRTQQEDSAVYLCASSTGTASYNEQFFGPGTRLTVL.